This T cell receptor (beta chain) was recovered during a study of cytomegalovirus exposure and HLA in healthy donors. Points from the study as a whole: There were 150 to 200 TCR beta chains listed as cytomegalovirus-associated. A later analysis found TCR association rates differed by HLA locus, highest for DRB1 and lowest for HLA-C.

Germline CDR1 is SGDLS and CDR2 is YYNGEE. The CDR3 contains 15 residues. V shed 3 bases and J 6 bases; nucleotides not matched to a gene: 7. This clone was observed a handful of times. Its antigen is unidentified. The PCR made use of 60 Vbeta and 13 Jbeta primers. Clones were read by immunoSEQ multiplex PCR, and TCRdb kept only the in-frame ones, dropping some. The sample holds 84,000 or so clones, 70% to 80% seen once. The receptor's source is a man aged 30-40 years in good health and CMV-seronegative. The sequenced material came from PBMCs. V and J are TRBV9 and TRBJ2-2, with 8 bases aligning to TRBD1. The CDR3 DNA reads TGTGCCAGCAGCGATGACAGGGGTGGCGCCGGGGAGCTGTTTTTT. Translated, it gives CASSDDRGGAGELFF. Using reference TRBV9 and TRBJ2-2 for the parts outside the CDR3, the full variable domain is DSGVTQTPKHLITATGQRVTLRCSPRSGDLSVYWYQQSLDQGLQFLIQYYNGEERAKGNILERFSAQQFPDLHSELNLSSLELGDSALYFCASSDDRGGAGELFFGEGSRLTVL.